A single T cell receptor beta chain is shown here with its context. Antigen specificity is unknown. Sequencing used immunoSEQ multiplex PCR; TCRdb keeps in-frame clones, though not all of them. The sample has 50,000 to 60,000 clones; approximately 94% are singletons. This sample is drawn from a study of T cells after posttransplantation cyclophosphamide. Study observations and caveats: TRB overlap between skin or GI tissue T cells and blood was limited. After PTCy, TRB diversity resembled that of CNI/methotrexate controls.

Germline loops: CDR1 GTSNPN, CDR2 SVGIG (reference sequence). V was cut by 3 bases and J by 3 bases, with 15 bases left in between. The CDR3 runs 15 residues. The sequence came from a woman aged 30 to 39 in good health and a related stem cell transplant donor. Specimen: PBMCs. This chain links TRBV30 with TRBJ1-3, with a weak D call TRBD1 (5 bases). CDR3 DNA sequence: TGTGCCTGGAGGGGGGGTATGCCGAATGGAAACACCATATATTTT. Residues: CAWRGGMPNGNTIYF.